This T cell receptor beta chain stems from a study of glioma-infiltrating T cells after dendritic cell vaccination. Study-wide context: Treatment, given 2003 to 2012, was autologous tumor lysate-pulsed dendritic cell vaccination. Broader study findings: Higher pretreatment TIL content predicted longer progression-free time and survival.

J lost 6 bases, V lost 6 bases, and 24 bases had no gene match. This CDR3 has 20 residues. Germline CDR1 SGHNT, CDR2 YYREEE (reference sequence). Only patients with spare fresh-frozen tumor and over two years of follow-up were included. This clone was observed a single time. The antigen remains unidentified. Data came from immunoSEQ multiplex PCR; TCRdb stores just in-frame clones and leaves some out. The sample lists approximately 100,000 clones, 79% occurring once. This chain uses TRBV5-4 with TRBJ2-3; 11 bases are a match to TRBD2. This TCR derives from a human donor with glioblastoma. The sequencing used blood, collected before dendritic cell vaccination. CDR3 in amino acids: CASNPRYAGTSGLLVDTQYF. Here the CDR3 DNA reads TGTGCCAGCAACCCGAGATATGCCGGGACTAGCGGCTTGTTGGTTGATACGCAGTATTTT.